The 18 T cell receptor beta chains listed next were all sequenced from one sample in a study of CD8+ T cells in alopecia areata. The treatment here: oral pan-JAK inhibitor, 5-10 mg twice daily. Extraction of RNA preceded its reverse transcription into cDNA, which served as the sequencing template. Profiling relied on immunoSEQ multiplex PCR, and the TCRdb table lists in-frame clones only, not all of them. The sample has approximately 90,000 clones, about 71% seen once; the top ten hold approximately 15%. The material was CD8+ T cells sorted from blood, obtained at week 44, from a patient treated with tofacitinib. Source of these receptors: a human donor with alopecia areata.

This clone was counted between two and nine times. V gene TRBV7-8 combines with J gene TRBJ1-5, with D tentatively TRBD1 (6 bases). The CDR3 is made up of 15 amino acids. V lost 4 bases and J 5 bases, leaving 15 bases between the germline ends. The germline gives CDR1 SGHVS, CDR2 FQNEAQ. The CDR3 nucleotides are TGTGCCAGCAGCTCCGACGGACAGCAGTATCAGCCCCAGCATTTT. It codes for CASSSDGQQYQPQHF.

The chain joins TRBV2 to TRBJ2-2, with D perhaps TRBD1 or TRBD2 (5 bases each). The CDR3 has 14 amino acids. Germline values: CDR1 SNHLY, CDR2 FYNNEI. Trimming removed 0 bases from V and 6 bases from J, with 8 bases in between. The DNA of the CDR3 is TGTGCCAGCAGTGAAGCGGGGGACCCCGGGGAGCTGTTTTTT. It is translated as CASSEAGDPGELFF.

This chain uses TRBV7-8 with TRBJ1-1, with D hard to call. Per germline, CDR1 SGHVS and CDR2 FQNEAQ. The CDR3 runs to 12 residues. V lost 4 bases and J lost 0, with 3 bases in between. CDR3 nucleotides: TGTGCCAGCAGCTCTATGAACACTGAAGCTTTCTTT. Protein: CASSSMNTEAFF.

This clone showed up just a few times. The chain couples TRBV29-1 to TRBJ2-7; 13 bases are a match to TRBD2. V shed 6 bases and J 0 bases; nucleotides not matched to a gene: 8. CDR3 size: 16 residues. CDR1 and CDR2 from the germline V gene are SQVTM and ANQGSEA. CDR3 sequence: CSVKGLAGLPSYEQYF. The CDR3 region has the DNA TGCAGCGTCAAGGGACTAGCGGGGCTACCCTCCTACGAGCAGTACTTC.

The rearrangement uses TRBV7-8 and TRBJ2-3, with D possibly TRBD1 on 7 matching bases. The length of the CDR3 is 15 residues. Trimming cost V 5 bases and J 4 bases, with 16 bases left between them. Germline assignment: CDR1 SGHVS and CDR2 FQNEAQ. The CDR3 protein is CASSPGRGVPDTQYF. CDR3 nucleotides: TGTGCCAGCAGCCCCGGCAGGGGGGTTCCAGATACGCAGTATTTT.

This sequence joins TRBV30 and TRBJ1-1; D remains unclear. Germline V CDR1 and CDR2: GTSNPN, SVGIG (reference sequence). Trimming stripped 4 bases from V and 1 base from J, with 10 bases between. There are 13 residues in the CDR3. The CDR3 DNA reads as TGTGCCTGGACAGAGACGGGGAACACTGAAGCTTTCTTT. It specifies CAWTETGNTEAFF.

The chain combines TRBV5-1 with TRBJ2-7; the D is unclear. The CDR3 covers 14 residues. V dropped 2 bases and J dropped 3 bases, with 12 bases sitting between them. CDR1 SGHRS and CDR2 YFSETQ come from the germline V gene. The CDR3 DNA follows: TGCGCCAGCAGCTTTGGCACGACTTACTACGAGCAGTACTTC. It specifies CASSFGTTYYEQYF.

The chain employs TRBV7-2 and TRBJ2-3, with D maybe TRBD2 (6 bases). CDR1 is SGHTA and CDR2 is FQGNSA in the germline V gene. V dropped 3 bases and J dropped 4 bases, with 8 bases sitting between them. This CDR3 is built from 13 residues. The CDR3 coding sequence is TGTGCCAGCAGCTTGGGACTCCCAGATACGCAGTATTTT. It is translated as CASSLGLPDTQYF. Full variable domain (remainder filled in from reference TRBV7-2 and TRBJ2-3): GAGVSQSPSNKVTEKGKDVELRCDPISGHTALYWYRQSLGQGLEFLIYFQGNSAPDKSGLPSDRFSAERTGGSVSTLTIQRTQQEDSAVYLCASSLGLPDTQYFGPGTRLTVL.

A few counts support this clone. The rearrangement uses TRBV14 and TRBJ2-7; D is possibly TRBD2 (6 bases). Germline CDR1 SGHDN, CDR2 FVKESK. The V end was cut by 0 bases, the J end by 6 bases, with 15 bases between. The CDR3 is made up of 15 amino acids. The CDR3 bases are TGTGCCAGCAGCCAAGACTGGAAGGGAGGCTCCGAGCAGTACTTC. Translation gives CASSQDWKGGSEQYF.

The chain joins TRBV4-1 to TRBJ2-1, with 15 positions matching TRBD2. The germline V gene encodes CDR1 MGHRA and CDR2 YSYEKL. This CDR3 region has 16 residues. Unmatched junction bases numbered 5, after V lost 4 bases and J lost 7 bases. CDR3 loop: CASSRLGLAGGNEQFF. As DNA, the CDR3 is TGCGCCAGCAGCCGATTGGGACTAGCGGGGGGAAATGAGCAGTTCTTC.

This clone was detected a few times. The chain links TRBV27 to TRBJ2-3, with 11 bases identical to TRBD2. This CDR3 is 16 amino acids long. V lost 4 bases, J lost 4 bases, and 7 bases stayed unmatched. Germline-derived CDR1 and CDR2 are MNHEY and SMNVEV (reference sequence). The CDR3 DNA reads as TGTGCCAGCAGTTCTATAGCGGGGGGGCTGGCAGATACGCAGTATTTT. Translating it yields CASSSIAGGLADTQYF.

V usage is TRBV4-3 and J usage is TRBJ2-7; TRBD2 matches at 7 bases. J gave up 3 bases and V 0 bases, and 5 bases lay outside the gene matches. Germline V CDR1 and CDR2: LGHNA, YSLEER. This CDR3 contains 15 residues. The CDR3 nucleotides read TGCGCCAGCAGCCAAGACACCGGGGGGTTCTACGAGCAGTACTTC. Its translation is CASSQDTGGFYEQYF.

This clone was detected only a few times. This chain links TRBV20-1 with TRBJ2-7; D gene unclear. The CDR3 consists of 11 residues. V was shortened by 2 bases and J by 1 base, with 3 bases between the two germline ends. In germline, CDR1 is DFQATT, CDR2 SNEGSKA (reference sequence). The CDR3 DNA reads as TGCAGTGCTAGAACGTCCTACGAGCAGTACTTC. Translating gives CSARTSYEQYF.

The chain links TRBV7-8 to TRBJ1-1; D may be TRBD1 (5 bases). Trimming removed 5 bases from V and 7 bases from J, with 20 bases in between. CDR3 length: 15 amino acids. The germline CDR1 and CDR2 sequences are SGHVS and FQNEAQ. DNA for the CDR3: TGTGCCAGCAGCGATCTTCAGGGCGAAGTGGGTGAAGCTTTCTTT. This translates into CASSDLQGEVGEAFF.

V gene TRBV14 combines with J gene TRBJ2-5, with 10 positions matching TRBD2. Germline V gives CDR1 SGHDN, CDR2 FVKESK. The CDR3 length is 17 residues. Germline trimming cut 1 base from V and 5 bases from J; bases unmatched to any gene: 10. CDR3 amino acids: CASSQVYSGGAEETQYF. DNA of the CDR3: TGTGCCAGCAGCCAAGTTTACAGCGGGGGGGCCGAGGAGACCCAGTACTTC.

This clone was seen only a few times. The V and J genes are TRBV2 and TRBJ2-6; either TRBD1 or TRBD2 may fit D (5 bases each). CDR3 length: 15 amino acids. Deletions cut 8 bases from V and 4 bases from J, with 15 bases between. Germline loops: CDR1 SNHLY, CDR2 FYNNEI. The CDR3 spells CASGETGQGANVLTF. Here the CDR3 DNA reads TGTGCCAGCGGGGAAACGGGGCAAGGGGCCAACGTCCTGACTTTC. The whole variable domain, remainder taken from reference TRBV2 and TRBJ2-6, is EPEVTQTPSHQVTQMGQEVILRCVPISNHLYFYWYRQILGQKVEFLVSFYNNEISEKSEIFDDQFSVERPDGSNFTLKIRSTKLEDSAMYFCASGETGQGANVLTFGAGSRLTVL.

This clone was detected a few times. The CDR3 nucleotides are TGCAGCGTTCCGCTACAGACGTACCAAGAGACCCAGTACTTC. Amino acid sequence: CSVPLQTYQETQYF. The J gene is TRBJ2-5, the V gene TRBV29-1; D remains unclear. The CDR3 length is 14 residues. Trimming took 5 bases from V and 0 from J, leaving 13 bases between them. The germline V gene encodes CDR1 SQVTM and CDR2 ANQGSEA.

The CDR3 sequence: CASSPWGTAEAFF. Here the CDR3 DNA reads TGTGCCAGCAGCCCCTGGGGGACAGCTGAAGCTTTCTTT. The rearrangement links TRBV5-6 to TRBJ1-1; 7 nucleotides match TRBD1. Germline assignment: CDR1 SGHDT and CDR2 YYEEEE. Losses at the gene ends were 4 bases for V and 6 bases for J; bases not matched to a gene: 6. The CDR3 has 13 residues.